The entry below gives a single TCR beta chain sequence along with its context. This clonotype has at least ten counts. This clone's antigen is unknown. Qualities for individual bases were not recorded, and no much larger clone is one base off. This sample was included in a study of T cells in Graves' hyperthyroidism and ophthalmopathy (dated by TCRdb to about 2019). Regarding the complete study: Peripheral blood was collected at initial diagnosis, before any treatment. To identify distinguishing TCR V-J signatures, a discovery cohort of about a hundred patients was used, comprising 40 to 45 with Graves' ophthalmopathy and about 59 with stable Graves' hyperthyroidism. Whether ophthalmopathy could be predicted prospectively was tested in an independent validation cohort made up of approximately 19 hyperthyroidism patients plus 17 patients who later progressed to ophthalmopathy. The 75 to 100 discovery patients were divided at random into training and test sets in a 7:3 ratio. In over five Graves' hyperthyroidism patients, the study also compared T-cell repertoires from thyroid tissue with T-cell repertoires from blood. Once sampling was done, hyperthyroidism patients were given methimazole at a starting dose of 30 mg daily, whereas ophthalmopathy patients were given high-dose intravenous methylprednisolone. The paper describes TCR Vbeta CDR3 sequencing of around 140 peripheral blood samples, made up of about 41 ophthalmopathy patients, some 80 hyperthyroidism patients and roughly 17 progressor patients. Broader findings and caveats from the paper: No statistical method was used to fix the sample size in advance, and group allocation was not hidden from the investigators. In cross-validation, a model built on a 13 V-J signature told ophthalmopathy apart from stable hyperthyroidism with under 90% sensitivity and approximately 81% specificity, and in testing the same model reached 80%/75%. Most expanded thyroid clonotypes (frequency above 0.001) were also found in blood, which suggests that blood repertoires may mirror thyroid immune responses. In validation, progression to ophthalmopathy was predicted by the model with 65% to 71% sensitivity and 72.22% specificity, a median of about 6.4 months before onset.

V is trimmed back by 1 base and J by 5 bases, and the junction contains 2 bases that no gene match accounts for. The CDR3 runs 14 residues from the cysteine to the phenylalanine. The only DNA kept is the CDR3, 42 bases in frame from the first base. According to the germline V gene (reference sequence), CDR1 reads MNHEY and CDR2 reads SMNVEV. The TCR beta CDR3 regions were amplified from the RNA transcripts. For the first round of RT-PCR on the TCR CDR3, the HTBI primer set was used together with the Qiagen OneStep RT-PCR kit. The libraries were constructed in a second round of multiplex PCR and then size-selected and purified. Libraries were sequenced paired-end with 100 bp reads on an Illumina HiSeq2000. From the authors' description of their analysis: Raw data were processed with SOAPnuke, discarding reads with adapters, uncalled bases, mean Phred below 15, or no exact constant-primer or identifier match. COPE v1.2.5 was used to merge high-quality paired reads, and clonotypes were defined as unique nucleotide sequences. MiTCR v1.1 was used to align the clonotypes against IMGT TRBV, TRBD and TRBJ reference segments. Only V-J combinations with frequency above 0.0001, covering approximately 99% of repertoires, were analysed. The TCS score was defined as F50 (clonal expansion) divided by E x V (chaos), with BLOSUM62-based TCRdist calculated between CDR3 peptides within each V-J. Welch's t-statistics and random forest reduced 500 to 550 V-J features to 10 to 15, which were used in a naive Bayes classifier (R e1071). TCRdb reran the public reads through fastp at Q25 and MiXCR, keeping productive beta chains. Rows are combined by CDR3 protein, so each entry shows the most common genes and DNA. These V and J calls originate from TCRdb's pipeline instead of the authors' own analysis. Within this sample are roughly 700,000 distinct CDR3 sequences, with 17% of them counted one time only. The ten largest clonotypes hold roughly 16% of the sample.

Stable Graves' hyperthyroidism was defined as no progression to ophthalmopathy during 18 months of follow-up. Hyperthyroidism patients were aged 18 to 65 years and newly diagnosed, with disease duration of less than 2 months. The study excluded patients with uncontrolled infections, other autoimmune diseases, pregnancy or lactation. Diagnoses relied on clinical symptoms, serum thyroxine and TRAb, thyroid ultrasound and orbital computed tomography. PBMCs were isolated from 7.5 to 10 ml of fresh peripheral blood by Ficoll-Paque density gradient centrifugation. Trizol reagent was used to extract total RNA, and RNA quality was then checked on an Agilent 2100 Bioanalyzer.

The sequencing sample was made of blood. This clonotype originated in a man aged 45-60 years with Graves' hyperthyroidism. The chain is encoded by TRBV27 joined to TRBJ2-1, with 7 bases aligning to TRBD1. The sequenced DNA: TGTGCCAGCAGTTTATGGGGGACAGACAATGAGCAGTTCTTC. This translates into CASSLWGTDNEQFF.